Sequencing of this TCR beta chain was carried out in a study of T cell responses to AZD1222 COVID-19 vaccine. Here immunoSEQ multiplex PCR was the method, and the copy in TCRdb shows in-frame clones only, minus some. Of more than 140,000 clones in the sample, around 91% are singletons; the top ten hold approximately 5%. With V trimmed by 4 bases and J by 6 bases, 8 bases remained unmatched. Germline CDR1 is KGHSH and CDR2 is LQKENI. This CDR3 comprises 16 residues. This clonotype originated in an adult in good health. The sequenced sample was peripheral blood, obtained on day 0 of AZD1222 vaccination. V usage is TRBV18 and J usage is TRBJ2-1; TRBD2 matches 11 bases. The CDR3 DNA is TGTGCCAGCTCACTACTTAGCGGGAGGGCCCCCAATGAGCAGTTCTTC. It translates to CASSLLSGRAPNEQFF. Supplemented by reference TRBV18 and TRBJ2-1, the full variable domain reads NAGVMQNPRHLVRRRGQEARLRCSPMKGHSHVYWYRQLPEEGLKFMVYLQKENIIDESGMPKERFSAEFPKEGPSILRIQQVVRGDSAAYFCASSLLSGRAPNEQFFGPGTRLTVL.